This T cell receptor beta chain was profiled in a study of shared clonotypes between healthy human individuals. Germline CDR1 reads MNHNS; CDR2 reads SASEGT. Ends included, the CDR3 has 15 residues. The protocol was immunoSEQ multiplex PCR, while the TCRdb copy is restricted to in-frame clones and leaves out a portion. Of a few million clones in the sample, more than 90% were seen once. Notes on the study in general: When compared with the clonotypes that were shared by all four sorted-subset donors, the non-shared clonotypes turned out to have lower generation probabilities. Tissues were not sampled, only blood, and their repertoires likely differ.

Points on this clone: Its target is unknown. It is unclear where the CDR3 begins or ends on the DNA, so no DNA is shown, and the CDR3 is as TCRdb lists it.

Donors were healthy HIV-negative adults without recent acute infections or vaccinations. Adult Caucasians living in Nashville, Tennessee made up all of the donors. This chain connects TRBV6-1 to TRBJ1-5. Sample: naive CD4+ T cells sorted from blood. Described subset: CD45RA+ positively selected. This TCR was sampled from a man younger than 35 in good health. CDR3: CASILGLKFAQPQHF.